The present entry profiles one T cell receptor (beta chain) with its context. The antigen remains undetermined. cDNA serving as the sequencing template came from extracted, reverse transcribed RNA. The method was immunoSEQ multiplex PCR; TCRdb's version includes in-frame clones alone and lacks a portion of them. The table includes about 37,000 clones, roughly half detected once. The CDR3 consists of 14 residues. V was clipped by 6 bases and J by 0 bases, with 12 bases between them. The germline gives CDR1 SGHVS, CDR2 FQNEAQ. The data were taken from a study of CD8+ T cells in alopecia areata. For a handful of patients taking part in the biomarker study, CD4+ cells were further sorted into CD25+CD127- cells. Peripheral blood and lesional scalp punch biopsies were taken from alopecia areata patients. Points from the study as a whole: Scalp sample sequencing also detects resident alphabeta T cells of normal skin. Clonality exceeded that of normal scalp in lesional scalp, most notably in alopecia totalis/universalis.

The chain joins TRBV7-8 to TRBJ2-7; D is possibly TRBD1 (6 bases). The sample comprised CD4+ Tregs sorted from blood. The TCR comes from a human donor with alopecia areata. CDR3 in amino acids: CASSIQGFSYEQYF. The CDR3 region has the DNA TGTGCCAGCAGTATACAGGGCTTCTCCTACGAGCAGTACTTC.